In its sample, the clone carrying this TCR beta chain was seen a few times. Its antigen is as yet unknown. The germline V and J ends were trimmed by 2 bases and 10 bases, with 18 bases remaining between them. Germline loops: CDR1 SGHDT, CDR2 YYEEEE. This CDR3 is 14 amino acids long. Unrecorded immune exposure was likely among donors, who were nominally healthy when sampled. This PCR relied on a set of 60 Vbeta primers and 13 Jbeta primers. TCRdb's table, derived via immunoSEQ multiplex PCR, lists solely in-frame clones and lacks some. The sample lists fewer than 85,000 clones, around 81% occurring once. This entry belongs to a study of cytomegalovirus exposure and HLA in healthy donors. Overall study results and limits: As a later analysis showed, a missense DCLRE1C variant was linked to trimming of TCR beta V- and J-genes.

The V and J genes are TRBV5-6 and TRBJ1-1; D is possibly TRBD1 (6 bases). The TCR was taken from a male donor in good health and CMV-seropositive. Sequencing was performed on PBMCs. In nucleotides, the CDR3 is TGTGCCAGCAGCTTACGAGGGGGTAGGTGGGCAGCTTTCTTT. Translation: CASSLRGGRWAAFF.